This T cell receptor beta chain was observed in a study of T cells in Graves' hyperthyroidism and ophthalmopathy. Study outcomes and limitations: A 13 V-J model separated ophthalmopathy from stable hyperthyroidism.

Inclusion characteristics of ophthalmopathy patients comprised a Clinical Activity Score of at least 3, a NOSPECS grade of at least 4, and duration under 3 months. Uncontrolled infection, other autoimmune disease, pregnancy or lactation excluded patients. It was RNA transcripts that yielded the amplified TCR beta CDR3 regions. RT-PCR in the first round (using the HTBI primer set) targeted the TCR CDR3. Each CDR3 protein is one row after TCRdb ran MiXCR on the multiplex PCR reads. Seen here are under 350,000 distinct CDR3 sequences, 15% to 20% observed once, and the top ten hold about 51%. This clonotype has ten or more counts. Its antigen is not known. Trimming took 4 bases from V and 0 from J, leaving 17 bases between them. In germline, CDR1 is SGHRS, CDR2 YFSETQ. The CDR3 is 16 amino acids.

The sample consisted of blood. This chain joins TRBV5-1 and TRBJ2-7; D is tentatively TRBD1 or TRBD2 (5 bases each). The clonotype originates from a woman aged 55-75 years with Graves' ophthalmopathy. The CDR3 DNA is TGCGCCAGCAGCCCCCGGGACGGACTGCCCTCCTACGAGCAGTACTTC. This gives the protein CASSPRDGLPSYEQYF.